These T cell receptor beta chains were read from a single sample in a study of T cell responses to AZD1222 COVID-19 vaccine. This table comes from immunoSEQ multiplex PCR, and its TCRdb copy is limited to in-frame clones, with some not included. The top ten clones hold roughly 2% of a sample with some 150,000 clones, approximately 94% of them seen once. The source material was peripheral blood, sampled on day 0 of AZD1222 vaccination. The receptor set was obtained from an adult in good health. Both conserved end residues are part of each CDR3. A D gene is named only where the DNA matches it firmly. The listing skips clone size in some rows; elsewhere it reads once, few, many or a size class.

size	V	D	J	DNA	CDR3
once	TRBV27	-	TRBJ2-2	TGTGCCAGCAGTTTAAGGCTGAACACCGGGGAGCTGTTTTTT	CASSLRLNTGELFF
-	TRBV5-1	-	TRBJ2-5	TGCGCCAGCAGCTTGGATGCAGGGCAAGAGACCCAGTACTTC	CASSLDAGQETQYF
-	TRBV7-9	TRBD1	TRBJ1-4	TGTGCCAGCAGCGCGGACAGGTCCGCAACTAATGAAAAACTGTTTTTT	CASSADRSATNEKLFF
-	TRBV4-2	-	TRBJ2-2	TGTGCCAGCAGCCAAGGGGTTGACTCCGGGGAGCTGTTTTTT	CASSQGVDSGELFF
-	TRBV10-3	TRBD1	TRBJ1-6	TGTGCCATCAGTGAGTACCTGACAGGGGGCAATTCACCCCTCCACTTT	CAISEYLTGGNSPLHF
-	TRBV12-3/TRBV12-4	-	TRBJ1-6	TGTGCCAGCAGTGCCACAGATAATTCACCCCTCCACTTT	CASSATDNSPLHF
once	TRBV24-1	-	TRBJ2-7	TGTGCCACCATCCGGGACACTTTCTACGAGCAGTACTTC	CATIRDTFYEQYF
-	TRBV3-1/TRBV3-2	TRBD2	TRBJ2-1	TGTGCCAGCAGCCGGCAAGCGGGAGAAGGGAATGAGCAGTTCTTC	CASSRQAGEGNEQFF
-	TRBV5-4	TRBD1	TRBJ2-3	TGTGCCAGCAGCTTGTTGGGACAGGGGAACACAGATACGCAGTATTTT	CASSLLGQGNTDTQYF
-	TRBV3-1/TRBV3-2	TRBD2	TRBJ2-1	TGTGCCAGCAGAAACCGGTGGGGGGGGAATGAGCAGTTCTTC	CASRNRWGGNEQFF
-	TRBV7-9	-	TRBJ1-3	TGTGCCAGCAGCTTGGGGGGCCGCCAAATTAACACCATATATTTT	CASSLGGRQINTIYF
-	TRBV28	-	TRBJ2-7	TGTGCCAGCACCGAATGGAGGGGCCGTCGCGAGCAGTACTTC	CASTEWRGRREQYF
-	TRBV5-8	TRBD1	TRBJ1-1	TGTGCCAGCAGCTTGGACGCAGGGACAGGCCGTTTCATGAACACTGAAGCTTTCTTT	CASSLDAGTGRFMNTEAFF
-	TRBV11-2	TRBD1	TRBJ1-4	TGTGCCAGCAGCTTGGGGAAGACAGGGGGCGCTTCTCGTAATGAAAAACTGTTTTTT	CASSLGKTGGASRNEKLFF
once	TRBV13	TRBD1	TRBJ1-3	TGTGCCAGCAGCCGAGAGGGACAGGGTGGAAACACCATATATTTT	CASSREGQGGNTIYF
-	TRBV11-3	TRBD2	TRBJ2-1	TGTGCCAGCAGCTTAGATCCACCTAGCGGGAGTAATGAGCAGTTCTTC	CASSLDPPSGSNEQFF
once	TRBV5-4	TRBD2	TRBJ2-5	TGTGCCAGCATTGAGGCGGGAGGAGGGGAGACCCAGTACTTC	CASIEAGGGETQYF
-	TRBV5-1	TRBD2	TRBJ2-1	TGCGCCAGCACCTTTCTGGCCGGGGGGTCCTACAATGAGCAGTTCTTC	CASTFLAGGSYNEQFF
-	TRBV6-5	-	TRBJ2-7	TGTGCCAGCACCAGACAAGTCCAGAAATCTAATGAGCAGTACTTC	CASTRQVQKSNEQYF
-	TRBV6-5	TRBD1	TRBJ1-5	TGTGCCAGCAGTTGGACAGGGGAGCAGCCCCAGCATTTT	CASSWTGEQPQHF
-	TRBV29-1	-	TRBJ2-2	TGCAGCGCCACAGGGATGTCGAACACCGGGGAGCTGTTTTTT	CSATGMSNTGELFF
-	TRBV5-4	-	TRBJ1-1	TGTGCCAGCAGCAAGATGAACACTGAAGCTTTCTTT	CASSKMNTEAFF
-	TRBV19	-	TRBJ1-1	TGTGCCAGTAGTAAGGACAGGAACACTGAAGCTTTCTTT	CASSKDRNTEAFF
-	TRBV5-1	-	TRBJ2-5	TGCGCCAGCAGCTTGGCCGGGCTTGGCGAGACCCAGTACTTC	CASSLAGLGETQYF
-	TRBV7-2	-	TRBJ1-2	TGTGCCAGCAGCTTAGATCCCAAGGCAACCCTTAACTATGGCTACACCTTC	CASSLDPKATLNYGYTF
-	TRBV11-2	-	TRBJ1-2	TGTGCCAGCAGCTTAGATCTCGGGCAGAACTATGGCTACACCTTC	CASSLDLGQNYGYTF
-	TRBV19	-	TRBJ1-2	TGTGCCAGTAGCCAAACAGGAATTAACTATGGCTACACCTTC	CASSQTGINYGYTF
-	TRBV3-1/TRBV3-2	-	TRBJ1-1	TGTGCCAGCAGCCAAGATCTCCCGGGGCTTTTGAGGACTGAAGCTTTCTTT	CASSQDLPGLLRTEAFF
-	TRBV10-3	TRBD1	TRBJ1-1	TGTGCCATGGGACAGGGGAACACTGAAGCTTTCTTT	CAMGQGNTEAFF
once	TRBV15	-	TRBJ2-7	TGTGCCACCGCGGATTGGGGGGAAAAGCAGTACTTC	CATADWGEKQYF
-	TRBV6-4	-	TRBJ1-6	TGTGCCAGCAGTGACTCCCAGGGCTATAATTCACCCCTCCACTTT	CASSDSQGYNSPLHF